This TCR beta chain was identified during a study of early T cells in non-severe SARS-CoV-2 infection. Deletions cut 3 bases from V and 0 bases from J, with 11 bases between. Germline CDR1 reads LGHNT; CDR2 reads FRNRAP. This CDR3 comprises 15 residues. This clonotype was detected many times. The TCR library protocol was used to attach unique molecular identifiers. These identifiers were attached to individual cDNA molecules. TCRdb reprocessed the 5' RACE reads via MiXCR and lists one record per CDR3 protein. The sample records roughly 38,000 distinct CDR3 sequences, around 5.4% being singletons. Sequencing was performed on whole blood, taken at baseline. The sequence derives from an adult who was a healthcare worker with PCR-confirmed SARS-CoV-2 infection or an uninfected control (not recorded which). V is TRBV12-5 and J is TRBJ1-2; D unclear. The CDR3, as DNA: TGTGCTAGTGGTTTTCATCCTACAGCTAACTATGGCTACACCTTC. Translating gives CASGFHPTANYGYTF.